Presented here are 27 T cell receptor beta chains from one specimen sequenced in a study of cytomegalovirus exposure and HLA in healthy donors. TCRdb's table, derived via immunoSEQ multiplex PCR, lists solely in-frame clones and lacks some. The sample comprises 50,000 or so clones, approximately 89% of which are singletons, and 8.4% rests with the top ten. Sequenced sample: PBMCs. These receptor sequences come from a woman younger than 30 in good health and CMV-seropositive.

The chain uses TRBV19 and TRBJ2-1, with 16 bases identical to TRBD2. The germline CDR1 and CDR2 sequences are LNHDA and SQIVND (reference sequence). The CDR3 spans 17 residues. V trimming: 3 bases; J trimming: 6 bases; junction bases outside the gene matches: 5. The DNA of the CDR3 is TGTGCCAGTAGTATTAGGGGACTAGCGGGGGGGCCCAATGAGCAGTTCTTC. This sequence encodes CASSIRGLAGGPNEQFF. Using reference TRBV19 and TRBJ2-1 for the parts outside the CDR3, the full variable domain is DGGITQSPKYLFRKEGQNVTLSCEQNLNHDAMYWYRQDPGQGLRLIYYSQIVNDFQKGDIAEGYSVSREKKESFPLTVTSAQKNPTAFYLCASSIRGLAGGPNEQFFGPGTRLTVL.

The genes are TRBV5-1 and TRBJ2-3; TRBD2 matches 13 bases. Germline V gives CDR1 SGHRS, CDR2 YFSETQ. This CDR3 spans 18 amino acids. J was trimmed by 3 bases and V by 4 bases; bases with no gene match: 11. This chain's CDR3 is CASSINTGTSGATDTQYF. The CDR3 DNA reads TGCGCCAGCAGCATCAACACAGGGACTAGCGGGGCGACAGATACGCAGTATTTT. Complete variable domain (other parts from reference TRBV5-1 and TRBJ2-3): KAGVTQTPRYLIKTRGQQVTLSCSPISGHRSVSWYQQTPGQGLQFLFEYFSETQRNKGNFPGRFSGRQFSNSRSEMNVSTLELGDSALYLCASSINTGTSGATDTQYFGPGTRLTVL.

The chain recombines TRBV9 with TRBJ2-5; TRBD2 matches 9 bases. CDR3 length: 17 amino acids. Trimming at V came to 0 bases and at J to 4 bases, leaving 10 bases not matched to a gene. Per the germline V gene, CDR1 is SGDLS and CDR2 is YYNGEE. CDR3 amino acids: CASSVGRGGLLRETQYF. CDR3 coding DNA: TGTGCCAGCAGCGTAGGGCGGGGGGGCCTTTTACGAGAGACCCAGTACTTC.

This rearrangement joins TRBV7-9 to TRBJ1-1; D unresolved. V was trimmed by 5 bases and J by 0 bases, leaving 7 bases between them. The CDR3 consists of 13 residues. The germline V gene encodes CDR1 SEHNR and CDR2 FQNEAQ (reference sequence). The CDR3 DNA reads TGTGCCAGCAGCCTCGGTATGAACACTGAAGCTTTCTTT. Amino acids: CASSLGMNTEAFF.

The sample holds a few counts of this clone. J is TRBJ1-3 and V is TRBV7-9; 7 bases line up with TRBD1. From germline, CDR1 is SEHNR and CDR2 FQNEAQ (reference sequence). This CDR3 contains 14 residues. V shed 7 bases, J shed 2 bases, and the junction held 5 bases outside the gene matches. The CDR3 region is CASTIGTAGNTIYF. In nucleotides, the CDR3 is TGTGCCAGCACGATAGGGACAGCTGGAAACACCATATATTTT.

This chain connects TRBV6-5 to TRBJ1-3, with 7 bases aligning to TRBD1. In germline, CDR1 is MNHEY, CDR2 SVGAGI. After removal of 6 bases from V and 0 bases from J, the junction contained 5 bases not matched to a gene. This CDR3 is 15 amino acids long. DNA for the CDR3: TGTGCCAGCAGAAGGGGACAGAACTCTGGAAACACCATATATTTT. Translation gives CASRRGQNSGNTIYF.

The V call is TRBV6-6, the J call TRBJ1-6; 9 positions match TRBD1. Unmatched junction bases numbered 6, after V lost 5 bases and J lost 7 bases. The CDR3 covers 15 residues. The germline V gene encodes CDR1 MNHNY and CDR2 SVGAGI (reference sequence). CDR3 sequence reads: CASSTSGTGNSPLHF. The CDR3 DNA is TGTGCCAGCAGTACCTCCGGGACAGGGAATTCACCCCTCCACTTT.

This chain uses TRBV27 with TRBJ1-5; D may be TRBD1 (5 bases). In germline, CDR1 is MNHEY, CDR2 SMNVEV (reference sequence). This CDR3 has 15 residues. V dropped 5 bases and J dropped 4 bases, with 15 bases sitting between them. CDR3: CASSRRPDTNQPQHF. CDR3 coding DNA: TGTGCCAGCAGTCGCCGCCCGGACACGAATCAGCCCCAGCATTTT.

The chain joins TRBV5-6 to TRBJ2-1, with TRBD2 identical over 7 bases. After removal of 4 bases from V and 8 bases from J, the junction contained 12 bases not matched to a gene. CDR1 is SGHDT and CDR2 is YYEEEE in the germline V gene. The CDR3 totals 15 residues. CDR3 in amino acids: CASSERGTKGDEQFF. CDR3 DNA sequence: TGTGCCAGCAGCGAGCGGGGAACCAAGGGAGATGAGCAGTTCTTC.

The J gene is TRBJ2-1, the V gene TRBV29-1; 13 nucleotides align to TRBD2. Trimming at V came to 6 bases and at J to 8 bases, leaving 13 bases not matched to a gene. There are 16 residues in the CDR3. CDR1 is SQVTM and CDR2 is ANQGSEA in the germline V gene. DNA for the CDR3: TGCAGCGTCCGACTAGCGGGGGGCATTACGACGGATGAGCAGTTCTTC. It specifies CSVRLAGGITTDEQFF.

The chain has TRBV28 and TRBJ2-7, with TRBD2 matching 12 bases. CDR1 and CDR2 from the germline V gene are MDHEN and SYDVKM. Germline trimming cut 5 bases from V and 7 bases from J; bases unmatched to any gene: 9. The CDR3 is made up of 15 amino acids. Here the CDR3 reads CASSPSSGGAGEQYF. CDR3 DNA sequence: TGTGCCAGCAGTCCCTCTAGCGGGGGGGCAGGAGAGCAGTACTTC.

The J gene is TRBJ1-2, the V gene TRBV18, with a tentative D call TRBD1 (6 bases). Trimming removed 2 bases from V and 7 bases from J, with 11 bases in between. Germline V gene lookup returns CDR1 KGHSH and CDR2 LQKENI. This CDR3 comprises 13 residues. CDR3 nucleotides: TGTGCCAGCTCACCATCTACAGGGAGTGGCTACACCTTC. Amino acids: CASSPSTGSGYTF.

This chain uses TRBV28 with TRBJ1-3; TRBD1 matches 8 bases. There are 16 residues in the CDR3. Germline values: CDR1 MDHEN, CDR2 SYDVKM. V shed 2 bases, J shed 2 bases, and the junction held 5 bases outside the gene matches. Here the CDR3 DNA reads TGTGCCAGCAGTTTAACTGCAGGGGGCACTGGAAACACCATATATTTT. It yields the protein CASSLTAGGTGNTIYF.

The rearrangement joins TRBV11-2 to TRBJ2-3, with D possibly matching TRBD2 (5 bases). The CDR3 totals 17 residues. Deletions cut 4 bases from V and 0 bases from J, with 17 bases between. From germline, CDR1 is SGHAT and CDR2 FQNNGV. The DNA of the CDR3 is TGTGCCAGCAGCTCCGTCCCCCTAGGCGGGAGCACAGATACGCAGTATTTT. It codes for CASSSVPLGGSTDTQYF.

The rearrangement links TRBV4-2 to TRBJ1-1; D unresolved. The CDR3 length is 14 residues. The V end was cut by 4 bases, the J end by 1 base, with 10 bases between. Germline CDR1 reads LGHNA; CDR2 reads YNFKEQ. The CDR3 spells CASSLGSGNTEAFF. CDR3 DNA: TGTGCCAGCAGCCTCGGATCAGGGAACACTGAAGCTTTCTTT.

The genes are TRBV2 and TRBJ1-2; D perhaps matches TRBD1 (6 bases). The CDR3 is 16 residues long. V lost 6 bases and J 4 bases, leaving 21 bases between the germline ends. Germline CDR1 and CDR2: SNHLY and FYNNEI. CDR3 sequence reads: CASSPDRSRKSYGYTF. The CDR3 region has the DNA TGTGCCAGCAGCCCCGACAGGTCCCGGAAGAGCTATGGCTACACCTTC.

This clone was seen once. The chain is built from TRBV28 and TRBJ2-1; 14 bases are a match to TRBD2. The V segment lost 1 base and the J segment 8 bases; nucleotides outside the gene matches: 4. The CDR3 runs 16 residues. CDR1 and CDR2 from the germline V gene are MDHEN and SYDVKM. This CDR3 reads CASSLYGLAGGDEQFF. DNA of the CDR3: TGTGCCAGCAGTTTATATGGACTAGCGGGGGGCGATGAGCAGTTCTTC.

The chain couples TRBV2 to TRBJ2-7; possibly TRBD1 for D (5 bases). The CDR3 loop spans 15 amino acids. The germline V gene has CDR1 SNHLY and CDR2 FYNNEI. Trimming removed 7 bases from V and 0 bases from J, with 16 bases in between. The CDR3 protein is CASTPGQGSSYEQYF. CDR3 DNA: TGTGCCAGCACCCCAGGCCAGGGTAGCTCCTACGAGCAGTACTTC.

CDR3 nucleotide sequence: TGTGCCAGCAGTTTAATTGCCGGGGAGCTGTTTTTT. This codes for CASSLIAGELFF. The chain employs TRBV6-1 and TRBJ2-2; no reliable D call. Per the germline V gene, CDR1 is MNHNS and CDR2 is SASEGT. V dropped 5 bases and J dropped 6 bases, with 7 bases sitting between them. The CDR3 length is 12 residues.

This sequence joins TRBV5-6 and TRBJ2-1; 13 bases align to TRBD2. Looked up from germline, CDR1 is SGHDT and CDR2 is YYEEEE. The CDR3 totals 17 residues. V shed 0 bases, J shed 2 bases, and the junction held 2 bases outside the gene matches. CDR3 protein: CASSLETSGGTYNEQFF. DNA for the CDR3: TGTGCCAGCAGCTTGGAGACTAGCGGGGGGACCTACAATGAGCAGTTCTTC.

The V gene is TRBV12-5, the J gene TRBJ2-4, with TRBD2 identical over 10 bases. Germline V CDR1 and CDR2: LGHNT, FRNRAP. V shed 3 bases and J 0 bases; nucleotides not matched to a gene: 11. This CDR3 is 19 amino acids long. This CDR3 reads CASGFSTSGAPLAKNIQYF. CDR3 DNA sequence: TGTGCTAGTGGTTTCTCCACTAGCGGGGCCCCGTTAGCCAAAAACATTCAGTACTTC. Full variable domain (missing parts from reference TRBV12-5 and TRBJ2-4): DARVTQTPRHKVTEMGQEVTMRCQPILGHNTVFWYRQTMMQGLELLAYFRNRAPLDDSGMPKDRFSAEMPDATLATLKIQPSEPRDSAVYFCASGFSTSGAPLAKNIQYFGAGTRLSVL.

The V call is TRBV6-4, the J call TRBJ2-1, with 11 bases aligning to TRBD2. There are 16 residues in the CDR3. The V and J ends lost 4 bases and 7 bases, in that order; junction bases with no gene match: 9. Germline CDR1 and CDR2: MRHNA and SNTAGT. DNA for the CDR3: TGTGCCAGCAGTGCGCGTAGCGGGGGGGCCACGAATGAGCAGTTCTTC. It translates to CASSARSGGATNEQFF.

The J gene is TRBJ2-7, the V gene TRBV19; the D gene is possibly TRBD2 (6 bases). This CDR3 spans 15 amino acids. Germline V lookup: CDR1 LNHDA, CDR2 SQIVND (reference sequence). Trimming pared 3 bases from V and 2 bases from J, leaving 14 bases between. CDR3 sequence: CASSIGGTRTYEQYF. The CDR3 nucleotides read TGTGCCAGTAGTATCGGGGGAACCCGCACCTACGAGCAGTACTTC.

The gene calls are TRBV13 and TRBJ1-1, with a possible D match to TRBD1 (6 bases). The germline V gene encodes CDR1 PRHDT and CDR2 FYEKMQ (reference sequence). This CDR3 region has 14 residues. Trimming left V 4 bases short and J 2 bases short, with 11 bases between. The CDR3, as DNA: TGTGCCAGCAGCTGGGGACACCTTAACACTGAAGCTTTCTTT. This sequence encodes CASSWGHLNTEAFF. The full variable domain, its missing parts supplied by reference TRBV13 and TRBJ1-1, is AAGVIQSPRHLIKEKRETATLKCYPIPRHDTVYWYQQGPGQDPQFLISFYEKMQSDKGSIPDRFSAQQFSDYHSELNMSSLELGDSALYFCASSWGHLNTEAFFGQGTRLTVV.

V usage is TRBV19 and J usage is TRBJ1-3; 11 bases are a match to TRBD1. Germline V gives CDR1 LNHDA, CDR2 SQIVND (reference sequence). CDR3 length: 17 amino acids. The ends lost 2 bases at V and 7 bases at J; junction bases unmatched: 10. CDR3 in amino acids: CASSIPLDRGRLNTIYF. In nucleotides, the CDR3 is TGTGCCAGTAGTATACCCCTGGACAGGGGGCGTTTGAACACCATATATTTT.

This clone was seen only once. CDR3 in DNA: TGTGCCAGCAGGGAGGGACAGGGCTATGGCTACACCTTC. It codes for CASREGQGYGYTF. The chain employs TRBV2 and TRBJ1-2; TRBD1 aligns across 9 bases. Trimming at V came to 6 bases and at J to 4 bases, leaving 3 bases not matched to a gene. CDR3 length: 13 amino acids. CDR1 and CDR2 from the germline V gene are SNHLY and FYNNEI.

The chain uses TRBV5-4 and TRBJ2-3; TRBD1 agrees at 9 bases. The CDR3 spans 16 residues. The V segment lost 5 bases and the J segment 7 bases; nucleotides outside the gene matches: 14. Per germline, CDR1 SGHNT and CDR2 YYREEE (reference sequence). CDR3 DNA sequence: TGTGCCAGCAGTCCTAGAGGGACAGGGCGAGGAAATACGCAGTATTTT. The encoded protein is CASSPRGTGRGNTQYF.